The rows below give T cell receptor beta chains drawn from one sample of a study of blood T cell repertoires in COVID-19. Using immunoSEQ multiplex PCR, the repertoire was profiled, and TCRdb retains in-frame clones only, with some absent. The sample lists 150,000 to 200,000 clones, approximately 78% seen once, with approximately 15% in the top ten. Sample: PBMCs or T cells enriched from blood (not recorded which). These receptors all stem from a woman aged 45 to 65 who had recovered from COVID-19. Both conserved end residues are part of each CDR3. A D gene is named only where the DNA matches it firmly. Some rows mark clone size as missing; the rest say once, few, many or name a class of expanded clone.

>14|TRBV7-9|TRBD1|TRBJ2-5|NA
CASTPGTGIETQYF
TGTGCCAGCACCCCCGGGACAGGGATCGAGACCCAGTACTTC
>15|TRBV5-1|NA|TRBJ1-3|NA
CASSETGFPGNTIYF
TGCGCCAGCAGCGAAACAGGGTTCCCTGGAAACACCATATATTTT
>13|TRBV5-1|TRBD2|TRBJ2-5|NA
CASSWTRRETQYF
TGCGCCAGCAGCTGGACTAGAAGGGAGACCCAGTACTTC
>17|TRBV3-1/TRBV3-2|TRBD2|TRBJ2-1|NA
CASSFLAGTSGLNEQFF
TGTGCCAGCAGCTTCCTAGCCGGGACTAGCGGTCTTAATGAGCAGTTCTTC
>12|TRBV3-1/TRBV3-2|NA|TRBJ1-2|NA
CASSQADYGYTF
TGTGCCAGCAGCCAAGCCGACTATGGCTACACCTTC
>17|TRBV9|NA|TRBJ1-2|few
CASSVVIAQMTAYGYTF
TGTGCCAGCAGCGTTGTAATAGCCCAGATGACAGCCTATGGCTACACCTTC
>13|TRBV30|TRBD1|TRBJ1-2|once
CACREGAWGGYTF
TGTGCCTGCCGTGAGGGGGCCTGGGGTGGCTACACCTTC
>17|TRBV19|TRBD2|TRBJ2-1|NA
CASSMASGRGGGNEQFF
TGTGCCAGTAGTATGGCTAGCGGGAGGGGTGGGGGCAATGAGCAGTTCTTC
>14|TRBV30|NA|TRBJ1-4|NA
CACRTDATNEKLFF
TGTGCCTGTCGGACAGATGCAACTAATGAAAAACTGTTTTTT
>16|TRBV28|NA|TRBJ1-6|few
CASSFFPAEGNSPLHF
TGTGCCAGCAGTTTCTTCCCCGCCGAGGGTAATTCACCCCTCCACTTT
>16|TRBV30|NA|TRBJ2-3|NA
CAWSAPLNYRPDTQYF
TGTGCCTGGAGTGCCCCCCTCAACTACAGGCCAGATACGCAGTATTTT
>14|TRBV6-6|TRBD1|TRBJ1-2|NA
CASRPPPRDSGYTF
TGTGCCAGCAGGCCGCCCCCTCGGGACAGTGGCTACACCTTC
>13|TRBV28|TRBD2|TRBJ2-1|NA
CASTSGRAGEQFF
TGTGCCAGCACTAGCGGGAGGGCCGGTGAGCAGTTCTTC
>15|TRBV11-2|TRBD1|TRBJ2-5|NA
CASSSRTGRQETQYF
TGTGCCAGCAGCTCGCGGACAGGGAGGCAAGAGACCCAGTACTTC
>16|TRBV6-5|NA|TRBJ1-3|NA
CASSYSLRAPGNTIYF
TGTGCCAGCAGTTACTCACTCAGGGCTCCAGGAAACACCATATATTTT
>16|TRBV10-1|TRBD1|TRBJ1-1|NA
CASSEGQGAGTTEAFF
TGCGCCAGCAGTGAGGGACAGGGGGCCGGTACCACTGAAGCTTTCTTT
>14|TRBV6-4|NA|TRBJ2-2|NA
CASSDPGGTGELFF
TGTGCCAGCAGTGACCCAGGAGGCACCGGGGAGCTGTTTTTT
>13|TRBV6-2/TRBV6-3|TRBD2|TRBJ2-3|once
CASSLAGSDTQYF
TGTGCCAGCAGTCTAGCGGGATCAGATACGCAGTATTTT
>11|TRBV6-5|NA|TRBJ1-2|NA
CASTANYGYTF
TGTGCCAGCACAGCTAACTATGGCTACACCTTC
>13|TRBV7-9|NA|TRBJ2-1|NA
CASSLIIPNEQFF
TGTGCCAGCAGCTTAATAATTCCTAATGAGCAGTTCTTC
>13|TRBV29-1|NA|TRBJ2-7|few
CSVETQALGEQYF
TGCAGCGTTGAAACTCAGGCCCTCGGCGAGCAGTACTTC
>20|TRBV5-1|NA|TRBJ1-4|NA
CASNHSSGGPKPPTNEKLFF
TGCGCCAGCAACCACTCTAGCGGGGGGCCGAAACCCCCAACTAATGAAAAACTGTTTTTT
>14|TRBV18|NA|TRBJ1-1|NA
CASSRNREITEAFF
TGTGCCAGCTCCCGGAACAGGGAAATCACTGAAGCTTTCTTT
>21|TRBV28|TRBD2|TRBJ2-1|NA
CASSLDSGSGLRASGDNEQFF
TGTGCCAGCAGTTTAGATTCGGGTTCGGGGTTGCGCGCTAGCGGAGACAATGAGCAGTTCTTC
>14|TRBV2|NA|TRBJ1-6|once
CASSRDFDNSPLHF
TGTGCCAGCAGCCGGGACTTCGATAATTCACCCCTCCACTTT
>15|TRBV5-1|TRBD1|TRBJ2-1|NA
CASSAGTGVFDEQFF
TGCGCCAGCAGCGCTGGGACAGGGGTTTTCGATGAGCAGTTCTTC
>12|TRBV28|NA|TRBJ1-1|NA
CASSVPHTEAFF
TGTGCCAGCAGCGTCCCCCACACTGAAGCTTTCTTT
>12|TRBV5-1|NA|TRBJ2-7|NA
CASSGELYEQYF
TGCGCCAGCAGCGGAGAGCTTTACGAGCAGTACTTC
>17|TRBV7-9|NA|TRBJ1-6|NA
CASSPRGGEEANSPLHF
TGTGCCAGCAGCCCCCGGGGAGGGGAGGAGGCTAATTCACCCCTCCACTTT
>14|TRBV28|TRBD1|TRBJ1-1|NA
CASSSGQGNTEAFF
TGTGCCAGCAGTTCGGGACAGGGCAACACTGAAGCTTTCTTT
>11|TRBV20-1|TRBD2|TRBJ2-5|NA
CSASGGATQYF
TGCAGTGCTTCCGGGGGGGCGACCCAGTACTTC
>16|TRBV6-2/TRBV6-3|TRBD1|TRBJ1-2|NA
CASSYPPDRALRGYTF
TGTGCCAGCAGTTACCCCCCGGACAGGGCCCTAAGGGGCTACACCTTC
>15|TRBV10-1|NA|TRBJ1-1|NA
CASSWGVSGETEAFF
TGCGCCAGCAGTTGGGGGGTGTCCGGGGAAACTGAAGCTTTCTTT
>13|TRBV2|NA|TRBJ1-4|NA
CASSEFQQEAGRF
TGTGCCAGCAGTGAATTTCAACAGGAGGCGGGACGTTTT
>15|TRBV5-5|NA|TRBJ2-5|NA
CASSLAPQGQETQYF
TGTGCCAGCAGCTTGGCCCCCCAGGGCCAAGAGACCCAGTACTTC
>10|TRBV28|NA|TRBJ1-3|few
CASTGNTIYF
TGTGCCAGTACTGGAAACACCATATATTTT
>13|TRBV19|TRBD1|TRBJ1-1|NA
CASSGDRSTEAFF
TGTGCCAGTAGTGGGGACAGGAGCACTGAAGCTTTCTTT
>16|TRBV6-6|TRBD1|TRBJ1-3|NA
CASSYGTGITGNTIYF
TGTGCCAGCAGTTACGGGACAGGGATCACTGGAAACACCATATATTTT
>16|TRBV5-6|TRBD2|TRBJ2-1|NA
CASSQPGLVGMREQFF
TGTGCCAGCAGCCAACCGGGACTAGTTGGTATGCGTGAGCAGTTCTTC
>15|TRBV7-3|NA|TRBJ2-7|NA
CASSLLGRERGEQYF
TGTGCCAGCAGCTTACTGGGCCGGGAGAGGGGCGAGCAGTACTTC
>16|TRBV24-1|NA|TRBJ2-1|NA
CATSDPWGLSYNEQFF
TGTGCCACCAGTGATCCTTGGGGCTTGTCCTACAATGAGCAGTTCTTC
>17|TRBV18|TRBD2|TRBJ2-1|few
CASSGTSGRTSYNEQFF
TGTGCCAGCTCCGGGACTAGCGGGAGGACCTCCTACAATGAGCAGTTCTTC
>14|TRBV4-1|NA|TRBJ1-1|NA
CASSQPDRNTEAFF
TGCGCCAGCAGCCAACCGGACAGAAACACTGAAGCTTTCTTT
>15|TRBV5-4|TRBD2|TRBJ2-1|NA
CASSLTSGMYNEQFF
TGTGCCAGCAGCTTAACTAGCGGGATGTACAATGAGCAGTTCTTC
>15|TRBV27|NA|TRBJ1-6|NA
CASSLISGRNSPLHF
TGTGCCAGCAGTTTAATCTCAGGGAGGAATTCACCCCTCCACTTT
>15|TRBV19|TRBD1|TRBJ2-1|NA
CASSMSGQGEGEQFF
TGTGCCAGTAGTATGTCGGGCCAGGGGGAAGGTGAGCAGTTCTTC
>16|TRBV6-6|NA|TRBJ1-2|NA
CASSPEDKVPSLGYTF
TGTGCCAGCAGCCCCGAGGACAAGGTACCTTCGTTGGGCTACACCTTC
>18|TRBV27|TRBD1|TRBJ1-6|NA
CASSPRQGRSSYNSPLHF
TGTGCCAGCAGCCCAAGACAGGGTAGGAGCTCCTATAATTCACCCCTCCACTTT
>13|TRBV29-1|NA|TRBJ1-4|NA
CSAAGGSNEKLFF
TGCAGCGCCGCCGGGGGATCTAATGAAAAACTGTTTTTT